Sequencing of this T cell receptor (beta chain) was carried out in a study of T cell repertoires in cytomegalovirus infection. Study as a whole: Indications came from public TCR beta signatures; they pointed to CMV infection and to a matching HLA type.

TCRdb fed the reads into MiXCR, producing one record per CDR3 protein. The sample lists approximately 910,000 distinct CDR3 sequences, around 30% seen once, with roughly an eighth in the top ten. A remark on this clonotype: No antigen is known for it.

Overall study findings and caveats: Clonotypes of TCR beta that were HLA-C-restricted and CMV-specific dominated the ex vivo response.

V was cut by 0 bases and J by 4 bases, with 12 bases left in between. Germline CDR1 and CDR2: MNHEY and SVGAGI. CDR3 length equals 15 residues. The chain is built from TRBV6-5 and TRBJ1-2; D may be TRBD1 (6 bases). Specimen: cultured CD8+ T cells from PBMCs, collected from culture after CMV antigen stimulation. The sequence was obtained from a human donor in good health (CMV status not recorded). Some clones in this sample may be carry-over from other donors' samples. This CDR3 is CASSYSNTGSYGYTF. Here the CDR3 DNA reads TGTGCCAGCAGTTACTCTAACACAGGGTCCTATGGCTACACCTTC.